These T cell receptor beta chains were read from a single sample in a study of cytomegalovirus exposure and HLA in healthy donors. Generated by immunoSEQ multiplex PCR, the TCRdb table keeps only in-frame clones and is missing some. The table shows roughly 200,000 clones, with around four fifths occurring only once. Sequenced material: PBMCs. These receptors originate from a man aged 40-55 years in good health and CMV-seropositive. Both conserved end residues are part of each CDR3. D genes are given only for firm matches. Not all rows give a size; the values are once, few, many and, for expanded clones, a class.

V,J,D,size,DNA,CDR3
TRBV19,TRBJ2-7,TRBD2,.,TGTGCCAGTAGTACCCGACTAGCGGGACGCTACGAGCAGTACTTC,CASSTRLAGRYEQYF
TRBV30,TRBJ1-1,.,.,TGTGCCTGGAGTCGACAGTTGAACACTGAAGCTTTCTTT,CAWSRQLNTEAFF
TRBV29-1,TRBJ2-7,TRBD1,few,TGCAGCGTTGAAGCCGGACAGGGGGTGATGCAGTACTTC,CSVEAGQGVMQYF
TRBV30,TRBJ1-1,.,.,TGTGCCTGGAGGAGAAACACTGAAGCTTTCTTT,CAWRRNTEAFF
TRBV10-3,TRBJ1-2,TRBD1,.,TGTGCCACTACTCTTTCCACGGACAGGGCAAACTATGGCTACACCTTC,CATTLSTDRANYGYTF
TRBV19,TRBJ2-5,TRBD2,.,TGTGCCAGTAAATCTAGCGGGGTAGAGACCCAGTACTTC,CASKSSGVETQYF
TRBV13,TRBJ2-3,TRBD2,.,TGTGCCAGCAGCCCCCGGACAAGGACTAGCGGGAGGGAATCTCCAGATACGCAGTATTTT,CASSPRTRTSGRESPDTQYF
TRBV11-2,TRBJ1-3,.,.,TGTGCCAGCAGCCCTTTGTCGGTAGGGAGGACTGGAAACACCATATATTTT,CASSPLSVGRTGNTIYF
TRBV7-9,TRBJ1-1,TRBD1,.,TGTTCCAGCAGCGTACAGGGGAGAACTGAAGCTTTCTTT,CSSSVQGRTEAFF
TRBV11-2,TRBJ1-1,.,.,TGTGCCAGCAGCCCTCCAGGGAGGGGGTGGGGGGACACTGAAGCTTTCTTT,CASSPPGRGWGDTEAFF
TRBV5-1,TRBJ1-1,TRBD1,.,TGCGCCAGCAGCTTGGACAGGGGGGATTTCAATGAAGCTTTCTTT,CASSLDRGDFNEAFF
TRBV29-1,TRBJ1-1,TRBD1,.,TGCAGCGTTGTGGGCCAGGGGGCTAGCACTGAAGCTTTCTTT,CSVVGQGASTEAFF
TRBV5-4,TRBJ1-1,.,.,TGTGCCAGCAGCGCGGGACTTTTGAACACTGAAGCTTTCTTT,CASSAGLLNTEAFF
TRBV9,TRBJ2-1,TRBD1,few,TGTGCCAGCAGCGCCGGGACAGCCTCCTACAATGAGCAGTTCTTC,CASSAGTASYNEQFF
TRBV19,TRBJ1-4,.,.,TGTGCCAGTAGTATTACCGCAGGGGCTAATGAAAAACTGTTTTTT,CASSITAGANEKLFF
TRBV10-3,TRBJ1-2,TRBD1,few,TGTGCCATCAGTGCCGGGAGACAGGGGAAGAGTGGCTACACCTTC,CAISAGRQGKSGYTF
TRBV5-4,TRBJ1-1,TRBD1,.,TGTGCCAGTAGCCCTGGACAGGGGGCTTTCTTT,CASSPGQGAFF
TRBV5-8,TRBJ2-6,.,.,TGTGCCAGCAGCTCATACAGGAACTCTGGGGCCAACGTCCTGACTTTC,CASSSYRNSGANVLTF